This T cell receptor (beta chain) appears in the sequencing data of a study of T cells in Graves' hyperthyroidism and ophthalmopathy. Study in general: Peripheral blood sampling occurred at initial diagnosis, before any treatment. Whole-study findings and limits: Most expanded thyroid clonotypes above 0.001 also appeared in blood.

This clonotype has ten or more counts. Its matching antigen is unknown. Graves' hyperthyroidism was deemed stable absent ophthalmopathy progression within 18 months. Fresh peripheral blood, 8 to 10 ml of it, supplied the PBMCs. Amplified regions were TCR beta CDR3 sequences from RNA transcripts. HTBI primers drove first-round RT-PCR of the TCR CDR3. One entry per CDR3 protein, called by TCRdb with MiXCR from the multiplex PCR reads. This sample has 300,000 to 400,000 distinct CDR3 sequences, with 13% found just once. The CDR3 loop spans 13 amino acids. Trimming removed 5 bases from V and 4 bases from J, with 11 bases in between. Germline assignment: CDR1 DFQATT and CDR2 SNEGSKA (reference sequence).

The sequence came from a woman aged 18-29 years with Graves' hyperthyroidism. The sequencing input was blood. V and J are TRBV20-1 and TRBJ1-4; a possible D gene is TRBD1 (5 bases). The CDR3 is CSALQEDNEKLFF. DNA for the CDR3: TGCAGTGCTTTACAGGAGGATAATGAAAAACTGTTTTTT.